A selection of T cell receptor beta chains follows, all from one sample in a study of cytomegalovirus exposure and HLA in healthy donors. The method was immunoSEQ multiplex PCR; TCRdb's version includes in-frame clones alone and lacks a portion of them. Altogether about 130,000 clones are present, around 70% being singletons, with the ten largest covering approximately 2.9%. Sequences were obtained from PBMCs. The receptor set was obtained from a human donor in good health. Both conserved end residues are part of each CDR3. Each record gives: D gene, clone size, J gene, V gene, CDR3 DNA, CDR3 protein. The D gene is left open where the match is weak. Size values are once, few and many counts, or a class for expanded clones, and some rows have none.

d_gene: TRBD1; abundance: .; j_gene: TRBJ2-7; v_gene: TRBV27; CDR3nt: TGTGCCAGCAGTGAAGTAGAGACAGGGACAGAATCCGAGCAGTACTTC; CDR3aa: CASSEVETGTESEQYF
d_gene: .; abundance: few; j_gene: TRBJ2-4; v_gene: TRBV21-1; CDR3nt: TGTGCCAGCAGCAATGAGAGCGTTCTAGCCAAAAACATTCAGTACTTC; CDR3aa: CASSNESVLAKNIQYF
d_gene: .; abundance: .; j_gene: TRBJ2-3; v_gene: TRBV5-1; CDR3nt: TGCGCCAGCAGGGAGGGCTATACGCAGTATTTT; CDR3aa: CASREGYTQYF
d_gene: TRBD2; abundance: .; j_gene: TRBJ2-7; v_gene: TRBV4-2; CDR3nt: TGTGCCAGCAGCCAAGTAGGGCTAGCGGGAGAACGGGAGCAGTACTTC; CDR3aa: CASSQVGLAGEREQYF
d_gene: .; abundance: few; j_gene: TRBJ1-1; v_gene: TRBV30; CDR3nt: TGTGCCTGGAGTGACCCAAGAGGTACTGAAGCTTTCTTT; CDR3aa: CAWSDPRGTEAFF
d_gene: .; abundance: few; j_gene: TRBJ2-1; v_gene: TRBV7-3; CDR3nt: TGTGCCAGCAGCTCCGGGACTCCCGGTGAGCAGTTCTTC; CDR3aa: CASSSGTPGEQFF
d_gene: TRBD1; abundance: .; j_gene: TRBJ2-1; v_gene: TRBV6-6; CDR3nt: TGTGCCAGCAGTCGGACAGGGGCAACCTACAATGAGCAGTTCTTC; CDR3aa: CASSRTGATYNEQFF
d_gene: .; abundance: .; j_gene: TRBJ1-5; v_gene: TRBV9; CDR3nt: TGTGCCAGCAGCGTAGTCTCCAGGGTAACTATACAGCCCCAGCATTTT; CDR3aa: CASSVVSRVTIQPQHF
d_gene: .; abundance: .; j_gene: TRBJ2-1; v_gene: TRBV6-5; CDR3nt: TGTGCCAGCACCTCCGGTCCCTACAATGAGCAGTTCTTC; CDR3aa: CASTSGPYNEQFF
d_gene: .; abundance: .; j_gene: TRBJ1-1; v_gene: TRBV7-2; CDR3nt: TGTGCCAGCAGCTTAAACGGGGGTTTGGGAAGGGACACTGAAGCTTTCTTT; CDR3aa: CASSLNGGLGRDTEAFF
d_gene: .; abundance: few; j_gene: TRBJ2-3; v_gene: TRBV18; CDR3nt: TGTGCCAGCTCACTTTTACAGGGTACGCAGTATTTT; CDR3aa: CASSLLQGTQYF
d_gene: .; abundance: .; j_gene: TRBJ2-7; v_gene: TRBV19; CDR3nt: TGTGCCAGTAGTCTTCGCTCTGACAGCTACGAGCAGTACTTC; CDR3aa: CASSLRSDSYEQYF
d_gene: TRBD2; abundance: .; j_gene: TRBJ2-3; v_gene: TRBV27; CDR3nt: TGTGCCAGCACGAGTCCCCGGACTAGCGGGAGTGCAGATACGCAGTATTTT; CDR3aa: CASTSPRTSGSADTQYF
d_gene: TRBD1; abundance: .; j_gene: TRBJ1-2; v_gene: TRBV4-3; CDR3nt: TGCGCCAGCAGCCAGGAGACAGGGAGGACTAACTATGGCTACACCTTC; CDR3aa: CASSQETGRTNYGYTF
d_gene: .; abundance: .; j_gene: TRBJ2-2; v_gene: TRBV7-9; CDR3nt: TGTGCCAGCAGCTCCCCCGCGGCAACCACCGGGGAGCTGTTTTTT; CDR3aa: CASSSPAATTGELFF
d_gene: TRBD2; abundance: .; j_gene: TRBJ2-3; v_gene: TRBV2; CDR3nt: TGTGCCAGCAGTGGGGTAGGACTAGCGGTCCGGGATACGCAGTATTTT; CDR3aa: CASSGVGLAVRDTQYF
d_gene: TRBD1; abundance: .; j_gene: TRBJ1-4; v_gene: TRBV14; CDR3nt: TGTGCCAGCAGCCAAGTCGACAGGGTGGCGGAAAAACTGTTTTTT; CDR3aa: CASSQVDRVAEKLFF
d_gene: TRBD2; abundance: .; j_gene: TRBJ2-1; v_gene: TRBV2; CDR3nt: TGTGCCAGCGCAGGGACTAGCGGGGTCCGGGGTGAGCAGTTCTTC; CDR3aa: CASAGTSGVRGEQFF
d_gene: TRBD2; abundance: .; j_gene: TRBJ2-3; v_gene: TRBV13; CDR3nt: TGTGCCAGCAGCCCGACTAGCGGGGGGGCGAGCACAGATACGCAGTATTTT; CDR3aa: CASSPTSGGASTDTQYF
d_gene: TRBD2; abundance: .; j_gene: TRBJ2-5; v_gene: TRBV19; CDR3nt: TGTGCCAGTAGTACGTATCTAGCGGGAGGGTACCAAGAGACCCAGTACTTC; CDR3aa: CASSTYLAGGYQETQYF
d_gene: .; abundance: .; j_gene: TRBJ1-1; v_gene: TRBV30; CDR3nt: TGTGCCTGGAGTCCCGCCGGGGTGGCGGCTTTCTTT; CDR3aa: CAWSPAGVAAFF
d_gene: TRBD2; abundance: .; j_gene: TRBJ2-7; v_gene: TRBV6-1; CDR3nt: TGTGCCAGCAGTGGGTCGTGGGGGAGCGGGAGTTGGGGGACCTACGAGCAGTACTTC; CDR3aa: CASSGSWGSGSWGTYEQYF
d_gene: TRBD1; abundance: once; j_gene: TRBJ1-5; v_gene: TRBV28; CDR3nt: TGTGCCAGCAGTTTATGGGACAGGGGCTATCAGCCCCAGCATTTT; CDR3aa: CASSLWDRGYQPQHF
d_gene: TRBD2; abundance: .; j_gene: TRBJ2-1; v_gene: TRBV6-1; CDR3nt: TGTGCCAGCCTGACTAGCGGGAGGAGCAATGAGCAGTTCTTC; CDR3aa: CASLTSGRSNEQFF
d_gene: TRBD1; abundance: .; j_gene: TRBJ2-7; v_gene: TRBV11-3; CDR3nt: TGTGCCAGCAGCTCGTCCGGGACAGGGCGCCACGAGCAGTACTTC; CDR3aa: CASSSSGTGRHEQYF
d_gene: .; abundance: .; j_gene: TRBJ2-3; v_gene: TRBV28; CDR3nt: TGTGCCAGCAGTTTAAGCGAGCTAAATACGCAGTATTTT; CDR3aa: CASSLSELNTQYF
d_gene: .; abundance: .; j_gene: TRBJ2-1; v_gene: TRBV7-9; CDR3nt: TGTGCCAGCAGCTTAGATAGAAACAATGAGCAGTTCTTC; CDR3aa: CASSLDRNNEQFF
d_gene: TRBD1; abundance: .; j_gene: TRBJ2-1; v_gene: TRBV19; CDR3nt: TGTGCCAGTACCTCGGGACAGGGGAGTAATGAGCAGTTCTTC; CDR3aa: CASTSGQGSNEQFF
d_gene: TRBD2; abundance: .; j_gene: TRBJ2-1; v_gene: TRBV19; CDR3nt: TGTGCCAGTAGTATAACGGCTAGCGGTTACAATGAGCAGTTCTTC; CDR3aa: CASSITASGYNEQFF
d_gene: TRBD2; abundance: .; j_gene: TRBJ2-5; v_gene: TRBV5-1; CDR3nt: TGCGCCAGCAGCTCCTGGGCGAGCGGGAGTGAGACCCAGTACTTC; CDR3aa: CASSSWASGSETQYF
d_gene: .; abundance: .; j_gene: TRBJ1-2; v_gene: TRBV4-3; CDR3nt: TGCGCCAGCAGCCAGGAACAGGGAAACTATGGCTACACCTTC; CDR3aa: CASSQEQGNYGYTF
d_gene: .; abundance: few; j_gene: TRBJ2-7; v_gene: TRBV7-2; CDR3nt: TGTGCCAGCAGGTCTAGACAGACCTCATACGAGCAGTACTTC; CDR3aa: CASRSRQTSYEQYF
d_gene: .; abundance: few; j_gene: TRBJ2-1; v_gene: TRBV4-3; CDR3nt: TGCGCCAGCAGCCAAGGGGGGGACAGCTCCTACAATGAGCAGTTCTTC; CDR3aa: CASSQGGDSSYNEQFF
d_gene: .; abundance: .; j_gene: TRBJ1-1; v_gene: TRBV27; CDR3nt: TGTGCCAGCATCCCCCCGTCGGGGGGTTTAGCTTTCTTT; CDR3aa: CASIPPSGGLAFF
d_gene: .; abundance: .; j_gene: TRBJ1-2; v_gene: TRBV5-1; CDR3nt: TGCGCCAGCAGCTTGAGCCAGGGCTATGGCTACACCTTC; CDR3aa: CASSLSQGYGYTF
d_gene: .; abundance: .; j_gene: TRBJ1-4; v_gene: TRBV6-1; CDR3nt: TGTGCCAGCAGTGAAATGGGGCTCGGCGGTGAAAAACTGTTTTTT; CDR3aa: CASSEMGLGGEKLFF
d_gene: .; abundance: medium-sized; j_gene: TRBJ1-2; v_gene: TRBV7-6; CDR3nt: TGTGCCAGCAGCCCGGACAGTCCTAACTATGGCTACACCTTC; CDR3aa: CASSPDSPNYGYTF
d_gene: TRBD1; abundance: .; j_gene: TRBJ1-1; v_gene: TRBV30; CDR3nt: TGTGCCTGGAGTGGGGACAGGGTTGTCACTGAAGCTTTCTTT; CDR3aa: CAWSGDRVVTEAFF
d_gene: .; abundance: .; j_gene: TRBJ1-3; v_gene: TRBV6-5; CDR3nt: TGTGCCAGCAGTTTGGGCCCTGGAAACACCATATATTTT; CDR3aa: CASSLGPGNTIYF
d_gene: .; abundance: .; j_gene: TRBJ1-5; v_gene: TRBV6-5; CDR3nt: TGTGCCAGCAGTTACCTGGGGGGAGGACAGCCCCAGCATTTT; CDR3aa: CASSYLGGGQPQHF
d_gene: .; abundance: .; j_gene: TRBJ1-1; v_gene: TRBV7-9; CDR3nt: TGTGCCAGCATGTCCTCTTTTGTTTTTACTGAAGCTTTCTTT; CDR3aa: CASMSSFVFTEAFF